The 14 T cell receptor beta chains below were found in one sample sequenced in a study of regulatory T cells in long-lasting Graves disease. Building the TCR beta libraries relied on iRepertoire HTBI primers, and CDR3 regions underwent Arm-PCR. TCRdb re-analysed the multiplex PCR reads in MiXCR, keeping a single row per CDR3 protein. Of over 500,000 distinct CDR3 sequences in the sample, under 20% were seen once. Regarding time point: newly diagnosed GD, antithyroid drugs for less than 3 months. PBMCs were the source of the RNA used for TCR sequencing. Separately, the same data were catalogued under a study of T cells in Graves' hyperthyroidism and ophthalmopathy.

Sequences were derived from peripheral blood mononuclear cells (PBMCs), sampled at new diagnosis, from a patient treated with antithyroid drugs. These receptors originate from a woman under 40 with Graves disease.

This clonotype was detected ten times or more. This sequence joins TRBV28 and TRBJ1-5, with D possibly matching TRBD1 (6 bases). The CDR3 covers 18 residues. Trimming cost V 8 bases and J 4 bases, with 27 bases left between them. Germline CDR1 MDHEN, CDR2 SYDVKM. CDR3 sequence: CASLSGVDFVGRNQPQHF. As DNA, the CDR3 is TGTGCCAGCTTGTCAGGGGTCGATTTCGTCGGACGTAATCAGCCCCAGCATTTT.

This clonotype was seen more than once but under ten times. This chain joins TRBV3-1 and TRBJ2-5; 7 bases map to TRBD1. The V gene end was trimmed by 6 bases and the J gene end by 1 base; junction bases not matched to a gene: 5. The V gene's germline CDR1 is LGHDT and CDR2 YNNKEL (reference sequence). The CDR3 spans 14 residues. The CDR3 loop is CASRQSGGQETQYF. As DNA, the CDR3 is TGTGCCAGCAGGCAATCAGGGGGCCAAGAGACCCAGTACTTC.

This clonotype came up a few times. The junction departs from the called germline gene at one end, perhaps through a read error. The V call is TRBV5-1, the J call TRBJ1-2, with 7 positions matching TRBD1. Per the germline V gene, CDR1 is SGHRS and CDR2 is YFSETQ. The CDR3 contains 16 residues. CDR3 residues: CASSANSGQKIIGYTF. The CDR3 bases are TGTGCCAGCAGCGCTAACTCGGGACAGAAGATTATTGGCTACACCTTC.

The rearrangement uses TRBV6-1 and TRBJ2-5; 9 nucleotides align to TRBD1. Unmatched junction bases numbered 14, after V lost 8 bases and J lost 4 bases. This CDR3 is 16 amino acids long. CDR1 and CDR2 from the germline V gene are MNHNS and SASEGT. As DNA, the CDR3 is TGTGCCAGCTCCCCCCTATCGACAGGGGGACGAGAGACCCAGTACTTC. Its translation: CASSPLSTGGRETQYF.

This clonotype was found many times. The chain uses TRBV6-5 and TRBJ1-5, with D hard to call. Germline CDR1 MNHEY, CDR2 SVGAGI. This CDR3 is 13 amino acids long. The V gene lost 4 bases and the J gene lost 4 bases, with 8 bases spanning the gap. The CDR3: CASSWGQNQPQHF. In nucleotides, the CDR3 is TGTGCCAGCAGTTGGGGTCAAAATCAGCCCCAGCATTTT.

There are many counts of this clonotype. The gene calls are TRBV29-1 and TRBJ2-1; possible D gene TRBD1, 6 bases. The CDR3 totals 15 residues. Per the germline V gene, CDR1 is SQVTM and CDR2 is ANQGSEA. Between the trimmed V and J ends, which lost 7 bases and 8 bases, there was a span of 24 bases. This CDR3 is CSADYTGTPSYEQFF. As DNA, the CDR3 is TGCAGCGCTGATTACACAGGGACCCCCTCCTATGAGCAGTTCTTC.

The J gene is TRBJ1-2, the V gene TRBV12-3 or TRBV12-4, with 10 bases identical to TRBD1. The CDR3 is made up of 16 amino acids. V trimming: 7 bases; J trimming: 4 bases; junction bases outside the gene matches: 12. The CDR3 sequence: CASKGFPGQGIYGYTF. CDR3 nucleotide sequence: TGTGCCAGCAAGGGTTTTCCGGGACAGGGGATCTATGGCTACACCTTC.

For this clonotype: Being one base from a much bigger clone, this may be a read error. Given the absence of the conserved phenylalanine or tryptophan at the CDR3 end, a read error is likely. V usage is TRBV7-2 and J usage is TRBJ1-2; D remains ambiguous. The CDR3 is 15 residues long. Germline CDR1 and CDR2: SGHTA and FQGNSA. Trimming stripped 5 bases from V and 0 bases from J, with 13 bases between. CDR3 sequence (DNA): TGTGCCAGCAGCCCAGGACTCGGCCCTAACTATGGCTACACCCTC. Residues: CASSPGLGPNYGYTL.

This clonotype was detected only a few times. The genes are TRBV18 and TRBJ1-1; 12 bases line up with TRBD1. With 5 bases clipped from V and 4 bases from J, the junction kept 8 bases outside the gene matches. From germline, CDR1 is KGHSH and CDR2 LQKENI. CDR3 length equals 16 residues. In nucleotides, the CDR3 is TGTGCCAGCTCAATGGGACAGGGGGCGGTTGGCACTGAAGCTTTCTTT. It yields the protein CASSMGQGAVGTEAFF.

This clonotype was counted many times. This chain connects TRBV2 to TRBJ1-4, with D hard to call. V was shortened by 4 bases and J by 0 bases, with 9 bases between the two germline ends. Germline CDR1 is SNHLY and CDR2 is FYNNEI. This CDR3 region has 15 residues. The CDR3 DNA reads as TGTGCCAGCAGTGTCCGCTTAGCAACTAATGAAAAACTGTTTTTT. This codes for CASSVRLATNEKLFF.

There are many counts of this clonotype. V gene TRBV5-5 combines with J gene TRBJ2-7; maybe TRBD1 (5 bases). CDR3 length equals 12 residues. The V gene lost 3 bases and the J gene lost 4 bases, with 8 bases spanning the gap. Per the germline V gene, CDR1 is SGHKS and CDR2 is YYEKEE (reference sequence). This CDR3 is CASSWGLYEQYF. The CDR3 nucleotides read TGTGCCAGCAGCTGGGGCCTATACGAGCAGTACTTC.

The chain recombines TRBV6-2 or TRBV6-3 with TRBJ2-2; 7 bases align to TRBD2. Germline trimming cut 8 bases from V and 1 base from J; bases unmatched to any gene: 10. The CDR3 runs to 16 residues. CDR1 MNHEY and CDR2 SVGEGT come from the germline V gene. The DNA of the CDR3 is TGTGCCAGCTTCTCCGGCGGCGGGAGGAACACCGGGGAGCTGTTTTTT. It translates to CASFSGGGRNTGELFF.

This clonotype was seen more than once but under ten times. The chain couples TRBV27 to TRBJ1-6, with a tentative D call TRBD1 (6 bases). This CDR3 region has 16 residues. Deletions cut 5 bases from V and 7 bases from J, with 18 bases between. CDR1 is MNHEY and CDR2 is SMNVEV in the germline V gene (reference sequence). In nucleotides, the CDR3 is TGTGCCAGCAGTCTAGCCGGGGGGGGCTGGAATTCACCCCTCCACTTT. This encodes CASSLAGGGWNSPLHF.

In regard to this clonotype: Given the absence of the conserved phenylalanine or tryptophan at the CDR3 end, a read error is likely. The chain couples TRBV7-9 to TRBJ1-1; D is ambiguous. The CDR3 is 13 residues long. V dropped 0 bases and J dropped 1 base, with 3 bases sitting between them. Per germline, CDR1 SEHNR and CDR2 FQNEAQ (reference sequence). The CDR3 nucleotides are TGTGCCAGCAGCTTAGCCCCGAACACTGAAGCTTTCTCT. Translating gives CASSLAPNTEAFS.